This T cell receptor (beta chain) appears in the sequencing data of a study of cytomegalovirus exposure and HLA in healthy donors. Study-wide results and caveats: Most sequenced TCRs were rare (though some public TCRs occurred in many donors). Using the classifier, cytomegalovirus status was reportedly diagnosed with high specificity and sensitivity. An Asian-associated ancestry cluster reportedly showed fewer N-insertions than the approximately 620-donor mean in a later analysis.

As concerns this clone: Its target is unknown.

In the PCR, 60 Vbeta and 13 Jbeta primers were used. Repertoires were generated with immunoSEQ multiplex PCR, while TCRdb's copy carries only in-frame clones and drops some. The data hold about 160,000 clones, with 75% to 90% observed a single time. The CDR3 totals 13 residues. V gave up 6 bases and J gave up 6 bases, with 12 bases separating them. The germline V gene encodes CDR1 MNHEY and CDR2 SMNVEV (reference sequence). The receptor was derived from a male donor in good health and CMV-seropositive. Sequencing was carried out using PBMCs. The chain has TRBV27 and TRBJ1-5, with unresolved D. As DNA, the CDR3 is TGTGCCAGCAGGGCGACTTGGAGTCAGCCCCAGCATTTT. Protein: CASRATWSQPQHF.